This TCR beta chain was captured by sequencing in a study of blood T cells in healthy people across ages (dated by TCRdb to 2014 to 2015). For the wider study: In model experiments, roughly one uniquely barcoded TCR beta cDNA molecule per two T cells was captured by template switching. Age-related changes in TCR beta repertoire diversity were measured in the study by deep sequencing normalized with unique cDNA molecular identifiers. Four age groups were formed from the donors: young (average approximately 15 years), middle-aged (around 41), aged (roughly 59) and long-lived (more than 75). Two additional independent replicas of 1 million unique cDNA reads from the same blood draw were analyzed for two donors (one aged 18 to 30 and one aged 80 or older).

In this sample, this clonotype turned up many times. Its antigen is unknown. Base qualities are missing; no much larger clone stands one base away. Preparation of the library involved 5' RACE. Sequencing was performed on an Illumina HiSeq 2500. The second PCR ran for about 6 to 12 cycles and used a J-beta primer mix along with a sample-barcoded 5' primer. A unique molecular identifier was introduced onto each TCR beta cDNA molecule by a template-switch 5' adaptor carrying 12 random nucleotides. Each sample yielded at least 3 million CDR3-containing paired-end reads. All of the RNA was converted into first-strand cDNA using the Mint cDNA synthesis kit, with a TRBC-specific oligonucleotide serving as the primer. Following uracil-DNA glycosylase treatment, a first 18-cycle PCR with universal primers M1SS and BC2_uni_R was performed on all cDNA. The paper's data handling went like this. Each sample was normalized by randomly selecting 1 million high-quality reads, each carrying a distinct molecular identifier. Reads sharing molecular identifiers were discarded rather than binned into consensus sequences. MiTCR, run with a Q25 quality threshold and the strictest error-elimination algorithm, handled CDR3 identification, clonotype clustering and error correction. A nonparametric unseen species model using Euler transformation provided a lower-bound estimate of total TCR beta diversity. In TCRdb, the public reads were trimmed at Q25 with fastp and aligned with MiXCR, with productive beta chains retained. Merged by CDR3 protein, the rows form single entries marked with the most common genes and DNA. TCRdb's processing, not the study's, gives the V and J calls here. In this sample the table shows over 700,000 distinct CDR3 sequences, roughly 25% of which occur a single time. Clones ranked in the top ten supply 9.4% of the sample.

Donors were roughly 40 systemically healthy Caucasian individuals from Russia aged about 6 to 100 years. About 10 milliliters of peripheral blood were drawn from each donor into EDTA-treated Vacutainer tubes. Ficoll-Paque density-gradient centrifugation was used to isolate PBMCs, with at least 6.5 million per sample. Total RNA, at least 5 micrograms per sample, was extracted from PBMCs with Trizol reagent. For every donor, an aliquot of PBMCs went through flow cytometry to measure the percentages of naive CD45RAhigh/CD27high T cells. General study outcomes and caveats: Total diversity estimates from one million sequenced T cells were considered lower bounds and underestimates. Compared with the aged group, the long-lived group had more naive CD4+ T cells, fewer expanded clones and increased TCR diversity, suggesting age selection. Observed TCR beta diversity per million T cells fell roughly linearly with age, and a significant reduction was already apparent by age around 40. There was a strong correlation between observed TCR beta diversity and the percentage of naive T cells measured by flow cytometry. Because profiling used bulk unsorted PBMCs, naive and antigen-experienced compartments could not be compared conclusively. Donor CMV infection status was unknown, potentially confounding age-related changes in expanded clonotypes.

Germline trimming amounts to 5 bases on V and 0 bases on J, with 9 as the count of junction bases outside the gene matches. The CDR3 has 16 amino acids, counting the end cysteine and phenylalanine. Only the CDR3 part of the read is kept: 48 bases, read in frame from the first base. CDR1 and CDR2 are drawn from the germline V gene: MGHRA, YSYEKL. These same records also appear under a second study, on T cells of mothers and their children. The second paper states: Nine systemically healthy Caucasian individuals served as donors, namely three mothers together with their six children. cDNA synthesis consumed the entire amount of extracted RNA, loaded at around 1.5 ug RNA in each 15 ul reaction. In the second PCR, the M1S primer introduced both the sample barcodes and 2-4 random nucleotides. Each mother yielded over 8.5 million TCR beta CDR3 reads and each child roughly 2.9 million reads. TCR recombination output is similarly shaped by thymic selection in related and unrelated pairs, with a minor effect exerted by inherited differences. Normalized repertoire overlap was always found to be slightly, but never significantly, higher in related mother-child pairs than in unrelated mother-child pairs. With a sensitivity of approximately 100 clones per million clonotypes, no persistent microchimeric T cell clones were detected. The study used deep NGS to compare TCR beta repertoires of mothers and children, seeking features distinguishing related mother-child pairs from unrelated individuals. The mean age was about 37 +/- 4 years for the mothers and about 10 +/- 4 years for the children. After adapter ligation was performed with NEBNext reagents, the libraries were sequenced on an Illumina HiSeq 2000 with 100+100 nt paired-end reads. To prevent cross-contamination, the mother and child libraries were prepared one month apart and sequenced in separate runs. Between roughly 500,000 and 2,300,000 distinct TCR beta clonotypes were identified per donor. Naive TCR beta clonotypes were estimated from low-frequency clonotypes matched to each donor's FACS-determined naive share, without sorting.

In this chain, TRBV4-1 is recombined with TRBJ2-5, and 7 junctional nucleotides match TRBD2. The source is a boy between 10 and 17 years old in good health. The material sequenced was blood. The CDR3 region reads CASSARPGTNQETQYF. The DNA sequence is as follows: TGCGCCAGCAGCGCCCGCCCCGGGACTAACCAAGAGACCCAGTACTTC.